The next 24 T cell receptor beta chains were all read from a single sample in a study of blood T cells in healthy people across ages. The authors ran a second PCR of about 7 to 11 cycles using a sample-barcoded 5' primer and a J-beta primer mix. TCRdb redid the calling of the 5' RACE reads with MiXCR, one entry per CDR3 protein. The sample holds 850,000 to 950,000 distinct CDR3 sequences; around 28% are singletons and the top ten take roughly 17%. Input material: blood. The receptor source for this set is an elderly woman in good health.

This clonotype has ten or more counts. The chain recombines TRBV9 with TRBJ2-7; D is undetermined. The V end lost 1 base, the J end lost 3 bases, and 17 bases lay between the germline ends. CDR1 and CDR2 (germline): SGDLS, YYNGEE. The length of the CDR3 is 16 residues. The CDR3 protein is CASSVMAASHIYEQYF. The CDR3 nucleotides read TGTGCCAGCAGCGTAATGGCGGCCTCTCATATCTACGAGCAGTACTTC.

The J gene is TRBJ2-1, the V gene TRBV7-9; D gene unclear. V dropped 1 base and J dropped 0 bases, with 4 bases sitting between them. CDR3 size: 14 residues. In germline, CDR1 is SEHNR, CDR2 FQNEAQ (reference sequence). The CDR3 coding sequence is TGTGCCAGCAGCTTAGACACCTCCTACAATGAGCAGTTCTTC. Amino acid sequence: CASSLDTSYNEQFF.

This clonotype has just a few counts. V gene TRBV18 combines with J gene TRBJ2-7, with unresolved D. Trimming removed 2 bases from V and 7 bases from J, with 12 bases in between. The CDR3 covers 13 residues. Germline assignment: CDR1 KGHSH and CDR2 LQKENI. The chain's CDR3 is CASSPVTRNEQYF. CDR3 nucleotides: TGTGCCAGCTCACCAGTTACGAGGAATGAGCAGTACTTC.

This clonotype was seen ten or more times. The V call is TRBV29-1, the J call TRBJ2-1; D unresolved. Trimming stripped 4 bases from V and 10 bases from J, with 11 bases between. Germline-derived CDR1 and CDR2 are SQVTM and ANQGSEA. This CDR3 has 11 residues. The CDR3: CSVGSMEEQFF. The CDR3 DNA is TGCAGCGTTGGATCGATGGAAGAGCAGTTCTTC.

The CDR3 here is CASSLRASGSYNEQFF. The CDR3 DNA sequence: TGCGCCAGCAGCTTGAGGGCTAGCGGGTCCTACAATGAGCAGTTCTTC. V is TRBV5-1 and J is TRBJ2-1, with 8 bases matching TRBD2. The CDR3 has 16 amino acids. Germline CDR1 is SGHRS and CDR2 is YFSETQ. V dropped 1 base and J dropped 1; count of bases not matched to a gene: 4.

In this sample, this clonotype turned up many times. CDR3 DNA sequence: TGCAGCGTTGAAATATCTTGTCGTCTCCAAGAGACCCAGTACTTC. It specifies CSVEISCRLQETQYF. The chain has TRBV29-1 and TRBJ2-5; D remains unclear. Per the germline V gene, CDR1 is SQVTM and CDR2 is ANQGSEA. V was cut by 2 bases and J by 1 base, with 14 bases left in between. This CDR3 has 15 residues.

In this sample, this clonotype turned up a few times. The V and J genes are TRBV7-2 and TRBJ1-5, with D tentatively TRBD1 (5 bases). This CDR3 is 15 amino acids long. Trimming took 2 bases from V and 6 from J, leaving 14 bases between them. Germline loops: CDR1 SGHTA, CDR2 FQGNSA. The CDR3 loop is CASSLPLGRGQPQHF. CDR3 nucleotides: TGTGCCAGCAGCTTACCGTTGGGGCGGGGTCAGCCCCAGCATTTT.

The CDR3 reads CASTRTSGGALYNEQYF. Here the CDR3 DNA reads TGCGCCAGCACCCGGACTAGCGGGGGGGCTCTCTACAATGAGCAGTACTTC. The chain couples TRBV4-3 to TRBJ2-1; 15 nucleotides align to TRBD2. The last part of the DNA fits TRBJ2-7 better; the J call may be wrong. The CDR3 runs 17 residues. Germline V CDR1 and CDR2: LGHNA, YSLEER.

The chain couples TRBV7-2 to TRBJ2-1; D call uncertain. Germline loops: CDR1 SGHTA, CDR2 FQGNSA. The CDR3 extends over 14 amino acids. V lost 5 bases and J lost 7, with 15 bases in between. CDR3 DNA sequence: TGTGCCAGCAGCCTTGATCGACTTCCTAATGAGCAGTTCTTC. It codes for CASSLDRLPNEQFF. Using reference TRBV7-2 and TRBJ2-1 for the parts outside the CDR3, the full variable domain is GAGVSQSPSNKVTEKGKDVELRCDPISGHTALYWYRQSLGQGLEFLIYFQGNSAPDKSGLPSDRFSAERTGGSVSTLTIQRTQQEDSAVYLCASSLDRLPNEQFFGPGTRLTVL.

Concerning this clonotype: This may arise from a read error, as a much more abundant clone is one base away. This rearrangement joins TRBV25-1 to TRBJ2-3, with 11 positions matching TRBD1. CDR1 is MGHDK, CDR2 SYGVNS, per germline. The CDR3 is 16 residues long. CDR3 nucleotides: TGTGCCAGCGGTGAATCCGGGACAGGGGGAACAGATACGCAGTATTTT. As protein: CASGESGTGGTDTQYF.

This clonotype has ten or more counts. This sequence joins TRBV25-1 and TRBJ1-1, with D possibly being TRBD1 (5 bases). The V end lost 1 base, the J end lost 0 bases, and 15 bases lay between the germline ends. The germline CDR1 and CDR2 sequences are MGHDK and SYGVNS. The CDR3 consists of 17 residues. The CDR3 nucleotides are TGTGCCAGCAGTGAATGGAGCTTTGGGGGATTGAACACTGAAGCTTTCTTT. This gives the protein CASSEWSFGGLNTEAFF. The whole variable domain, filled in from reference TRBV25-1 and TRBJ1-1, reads EADIYQTPRYLVIGTGKKITLECSQTMGHDKMYWYQQDPGMELHLIHYSYGVNSTEKGDLSSESTVSRIRTEHFPLTLESARPSHTSQYLCASSEWSFGGLNTEAFFGQGTRLTVV.

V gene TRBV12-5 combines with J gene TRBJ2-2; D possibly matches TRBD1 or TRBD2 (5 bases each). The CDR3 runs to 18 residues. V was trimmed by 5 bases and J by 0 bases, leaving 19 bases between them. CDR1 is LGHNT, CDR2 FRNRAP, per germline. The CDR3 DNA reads TGTGCTAGTGGTCGCTCCGGGACGCCACCGCCGAACACCGGGGAGCTGTTTTTT. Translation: CASGRSGTPPPNTGELFF.

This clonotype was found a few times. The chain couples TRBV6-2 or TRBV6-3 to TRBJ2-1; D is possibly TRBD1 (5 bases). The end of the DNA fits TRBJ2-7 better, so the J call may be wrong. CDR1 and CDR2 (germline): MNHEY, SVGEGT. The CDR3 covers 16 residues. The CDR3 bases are TGTGCCAGCAGTTACCGCTCAGGGTTCTCCTACAATGAGCAGTACTTC. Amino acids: CASSYRSGFSYNEQYF.

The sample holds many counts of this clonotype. CDR3 region: CSARKPTDTQYF. CDR3 DNA sequence: TGCAGTGCTAGGAAGCCCACAGATACGCAGTATTTT. The chain is built from TRBV20-1 and TRBJ2-3; D gene ambiguous. Germline V gene data show CDR1 as DFQATT and CDR2 as SNEGSKA (reference sequence). This CDR3 comprises 12 residues. Trimming took off 3 bases at V and 2 bases at J, with 6 bases between the two ends.

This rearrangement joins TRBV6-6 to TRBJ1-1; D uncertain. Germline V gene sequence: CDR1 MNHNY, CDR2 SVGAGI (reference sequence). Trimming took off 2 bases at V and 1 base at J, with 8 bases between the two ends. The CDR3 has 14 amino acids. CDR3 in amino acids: CASSYNRGNTEAFF. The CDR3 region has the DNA TGTGCCAGCAGTTACAACCGAGGGAACACTGAAGCTTTCTTT.

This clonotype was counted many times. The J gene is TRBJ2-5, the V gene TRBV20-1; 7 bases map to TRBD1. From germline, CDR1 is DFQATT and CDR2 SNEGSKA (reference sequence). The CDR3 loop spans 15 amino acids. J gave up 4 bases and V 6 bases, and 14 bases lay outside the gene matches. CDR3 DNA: TGCAGTGCCACCCGCCCGACAGGGAGAGTAGAGACCCAGTACTTC. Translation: CSATRPTGRVETQYF.

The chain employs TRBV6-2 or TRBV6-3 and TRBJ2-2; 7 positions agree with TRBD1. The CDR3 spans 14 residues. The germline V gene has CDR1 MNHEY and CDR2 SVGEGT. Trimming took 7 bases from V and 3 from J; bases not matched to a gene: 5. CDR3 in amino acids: CASIYRGDTGELFF. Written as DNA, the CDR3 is TGTGCCAGCATATACAGGGGAGACACCGGGGAGCTGTTTTTT.

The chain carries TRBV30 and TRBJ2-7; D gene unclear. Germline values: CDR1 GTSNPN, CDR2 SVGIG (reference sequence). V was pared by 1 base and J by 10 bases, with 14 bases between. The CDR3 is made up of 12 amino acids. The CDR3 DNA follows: TGTGCCTGGAGTGGGGCCTCTAGGGCCCAGTACTTC. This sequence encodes CAWSGASRAQYF.

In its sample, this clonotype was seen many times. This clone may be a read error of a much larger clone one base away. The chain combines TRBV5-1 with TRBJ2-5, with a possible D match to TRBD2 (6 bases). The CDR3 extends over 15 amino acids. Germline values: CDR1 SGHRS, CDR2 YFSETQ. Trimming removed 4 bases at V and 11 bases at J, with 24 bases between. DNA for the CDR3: TGCGCCAGCAGCCCCGGATTGGAGGGCTACAATGAGCAGTACTTC. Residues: CASSPGLEGYNEQYF.

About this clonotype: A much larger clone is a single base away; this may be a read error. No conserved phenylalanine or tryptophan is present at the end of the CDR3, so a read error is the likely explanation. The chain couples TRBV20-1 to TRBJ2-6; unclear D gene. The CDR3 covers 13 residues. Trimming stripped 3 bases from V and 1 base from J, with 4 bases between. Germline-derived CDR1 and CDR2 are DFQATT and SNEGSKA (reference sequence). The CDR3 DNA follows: TGCAGTGCTAGGCAGTCTGGGGCCAACGTCCTGACTGTC. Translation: CSARQSGANVLTV.

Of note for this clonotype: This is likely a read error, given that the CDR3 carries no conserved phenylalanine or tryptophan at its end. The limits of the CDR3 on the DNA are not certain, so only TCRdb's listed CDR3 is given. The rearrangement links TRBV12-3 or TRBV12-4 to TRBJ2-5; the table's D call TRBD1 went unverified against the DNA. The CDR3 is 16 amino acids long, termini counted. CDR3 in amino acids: CASTLRTGAGGYTFGS.

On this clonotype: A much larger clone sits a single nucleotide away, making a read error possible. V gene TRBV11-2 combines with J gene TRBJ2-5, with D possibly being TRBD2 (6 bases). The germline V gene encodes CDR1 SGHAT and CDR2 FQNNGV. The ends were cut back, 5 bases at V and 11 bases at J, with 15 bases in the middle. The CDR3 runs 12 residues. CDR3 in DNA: TGTGCCAGCAGCCCCGGACTACGTGAGCAGTACTTC. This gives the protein CASSPGLREQYF.

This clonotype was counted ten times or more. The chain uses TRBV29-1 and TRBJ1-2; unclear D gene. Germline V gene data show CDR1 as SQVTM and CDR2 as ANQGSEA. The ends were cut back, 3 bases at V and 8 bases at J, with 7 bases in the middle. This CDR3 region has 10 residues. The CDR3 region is CSVDIQGYTF. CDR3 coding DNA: TGCAGCGTTGACATTCAAGGCTACACCTTC. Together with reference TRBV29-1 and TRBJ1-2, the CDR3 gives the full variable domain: SAVISQKPSRDICQRGTSLTIQCQVDSQVTMMFWYRQQPGQSLTLIATANQGSEATYESGFVIDKFPISRPNLTFSTLTVSNMSPEDSSIYLCSVDIQGYTFGSGTRLTVV.

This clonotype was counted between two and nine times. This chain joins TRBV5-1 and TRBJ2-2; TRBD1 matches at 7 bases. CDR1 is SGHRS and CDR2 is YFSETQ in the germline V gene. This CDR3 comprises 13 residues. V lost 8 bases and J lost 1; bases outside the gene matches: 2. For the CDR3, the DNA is TGCGCCAGTCGGACAGGGAACACCGGGGAGCTGTTTTTT. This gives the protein CASRTGNTGELFF. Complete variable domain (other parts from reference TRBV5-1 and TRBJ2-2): KAGVTQTPRYLIKTRGQQVTLSCSPISGHRSVSWYQQTPGQGLQFLFEYFSETQRNKGNFPGRFSGRQFSNSRSEMNVSTLELGDSALYLCASRTGNTGELFFGEGSRLTVL.